The 12 T cell receptor beta chains reported below all come from one sample, sequenced in a study of blood T cell repertoires in COVID-19. The assay was immunoSEQ multiplex PCR, and TCRdb's table has in-frame clones only and misses some. The repertoire consists of around 300,000 clones, with under 90% occurring once and the leading ten covering 1.9%. Material: PBMCs or T cells enriched from blood (not recorded which). The receptors stem from a woman in her fifties or sixties who had recovered from COVID-19.

The V gene is TRBV7-8, the J gene TRBJ1-1, with TRBD1 matching over 10 bases. Germline values: CDR1 SGHVS, CDR2 FQNEAQ. The length of the CDR3 is 14 residues. The V segment lost 5 bases and the J segment 4 bases; nucleotides outside the gene matches: 4. The CDR3 sequence: CASSLDRGATEAFF. DNA for the CDR3: TGTGCCAGCAGCCTGGACAGGGGGGCCACTGAAGCTTTCTTT.

The chain is built from TRBV3-1 (or the pseudogene TRBV3-2) and TRBJ2-3; 8 bases fit TRBD2. This CDR3 contains 13 residues. Germline values: CDR1 LGHDT, CDR2 YNNKEL (reference sequence). Trimming removed 4 bases from V and 6 bases from J; junction bases left unmatched: 3. The CDR3 sequence: CASSPRGGDTQYF. As DNA, the CDR3 is TGTGCCAGCAGCCCCCGGGGGGGGGATACGCAGTATTTT.

This clone has a handful of counts. The chain has TRBV7-2 and TRBJ1-2, with 8 bases that match TRBD1. The junction had 0 bases not matched to a gene; V was cut back by 0 bases and J by 6 bases. The CDR3 covers 13 residues. Per the germline V gene, CDR1 is SGHTA and CDR2 is FQGNSA. The CDR3 region has the DNA TGTGCCAGCAGCTTAGCGACAGGGGATGGCTACACCTTC. It is translated as CASSLATGDGYTF.

The CDR3 loop is CASSHQPRQQIYGYTF. The CDR3 region has the DNA TGTGCCAGCAGCCATCAACCGAGACAGCAAATTTATGGCTACACCTTC. The chain uses TRBV11-2 and TRBJ1-2, with a tentative D call TRBD1 (5 bases). CDR1 and CDR2 from the germline V gene are SGHAT and FQNNGV. V gave up 5 bases and J gave up 5 bases, with 21 bases separating them. The CDR3 extends over 16 amino acids.

The V gene is TRBV28, the J gene TRBJ1-6; 7 positions match TRBD1. V lost 7 bases to trimming and J lost 4 bases; unmatched junction nucleotides: 10. Germline loops: CDR1 MDHEN, CDR2 SYDVKM. The CDR3 has 16 residues. CDR3 DNA sequence: TGTGCCAGCAAATCGGACAGGCGGGGTTATAATTCACCCCTCCACTTT. It is translated as CASKSDRRGYNSPLHF.

The chain carries TRBV29-1 and TRBJ1-1; the D gene is possibly TRBD1 (6 bases). The germline V gene encodes CDR1 SQVTM and CDR2 ANQGSEA. The CDR3 contains 12 residues. V lost 7 bases and J 0 bases, leaving 9 bases between the germline ends. The CDR3 reads CSGGAVNTEAFF. CDR3 DNA sequence: TGCAGCGGGGGGGCAGTGAACACTGAAGCTTTCTTT. Variable domain in full (rest from reference TRBV29-1 and TRBJ1-1): SAVISQKPSRDICQRGTSLTIQCQVDSQVTMMFWYRQQPGQSLTLIATANQGSEATYESGFVIDKFPISRPNLTFSTLTVSNMSPEDSSIYLCSGGAVNTEAFFGQGTRLTVV.

This chain links TRBV30 with TRBJ1-5, with TRBD1 identical over 9 bases. Trimming removed 5 bases from V and 0 bases from J; junction bases left unmatched: 11. Germline V gene data show CDR1 as GTSNPN and CDR2 as SVGIG (reference sequence). The CDR3 runs to 17 residues. This CDR3 reads CAWDPGQGSYSNQPQHF. DNA for the CDR3: TGTGCCTGGGATCCGGGACAGGGTTCCTATAGCAATCAGCCCCAGCATTTT.

Concerning this clone: In the same sample, other DNA sequences code for this CDR3. V gene TRBV6-5 combines with J gene TRBJ2-7; possible D gene TRBD2, 5 bases. This CDR3 spans 13 amino acids. Trimming stripped 0 bases from V and 3 bases from J, with 6 bases between. CDR1 and CDR2 (germline): MNHEY, SVGAGI. CDR3 in amino acids: CASSYSRGYEQYF. The CDR3 DNA reads as TGTGCCAGCAGTTACTCCCGGGGCTACGAGCAGTACTTC.

This clone was seen only a few times. The genes are TRBV24-1 and TRBJ2-7; D is perhaps TRBD1 (6 bases). The CDR3 is made up of 15 amino acids. CDR1 KGHDR and CDR2 SFDVKD come from the germline V gene. V was pared by 9 bases and J by 3 bases, with 20 bases between. The chain's CDR3 is CATEDSSNGIYEQYF. In DNA form, the CDR3 reads TGTGCCACCGAGGACAGTTCAAACGGGATCTACGAGCAGTACTTC.

The chain couples TRBV7-9 to TRBJ1-1, with 7 bases aligning to TRBD1. Germline assignment: CDR1 SEHNR and CDR2 FQNEAQ (reference sequence). The CDR3 consists of 14 residues. After removal of 5 bases from V and 5 bases from J, the junction contained 8 bases not matched to a gene. Here the CDR3 reads CASSPDRSATEAFF. The CDR3 DNA reads TGTGCCAGCAGCCCGGACAGGAGCGCGACTGAAGCTTTCTTT.

The V call is TRBV7-8, the J call TRBJ2-5, with 8 bases fitting TRBD1. CDR1 and CDR2 (germline): SGHVS, FQNEAQ. The junction had 7 bases not matched to a gene; V was cut back by 5 bases and J by 5 bases. This CDR3 contains 14 residues. The chain's CDR3 is CASSLTTGVETQYF. In DNA, the CDR3 is TGTGCCAGCAGCCTAACGACAGGGGTCGAGACCCAGTACTTC.

This chain links TRBV28 with TRBJ1-2; D is undetermined. This CDR3 is built from 12 residues. The germline gives CDR1 MDHEN, CDR2 SYDVKM. The V gene lost 5 bases and the J gene lost 6 bases, with 10 bases spanning the gap. The CDR3 sequence: CASSLGDDGYTF. In DNA, the CDR3 is TGTGCCAGCAGTCTCGGGGATGATGGCTACACCTTC.